The entry that follows covers one TCR beta chain sequence. Its specificity is unknown. CDR1 is MDHEN, CDR2 SYDVKM, per germline. Between the trimmed V and J ends, which lost 4 bases and 2 bases, there was a span of 12 bases. This CDR3 region has 16 residues. The 5'RACE template-switching step produced TCR cDNA and added a universal primer site and UMIs. TCRdb reanalysed the 5' RACE reads using MiXCR and keeps one entry per CDR3 protein. The sample lists roughly 350,000 distinct CDR3 sequences, 4.1% occurring once. The data stem from a study of T cells after yellow fever vaccination. Study background: The fractions with low cell numbers were processed using SMART-Seq v4 Ultra Low Input. Overall study results and limits: Abundant clonotypes from the bulk population could contaminate FACS-sorted repertoires. Though weaker, the secondary response peaked faster, on day 5 versus 15.

The sequencing here drew on PBMCs, taken 5 days after the yellow fever booster vaccination. This TCR derives from a man aged 18 to 30 who received the YFV17D yellow fever vaccine. The chain links TRBV28 to TRBJ2-6, with D uncertain. CDR3 in amino acids: CASSYPWATGANVLTF. CDR3 coding DNA: TGTGCCAGCAGTTATCCCTGGGCGACTGGGGCCAACGTCCTGACTTTC.